This entry lists 5 T cell receptor beta chains sequenced from one sample in a study of shared clonotypes between healthy human individuals. The table came from immunoSEQ multiplex PCR; TCRdb's copy has only in-frame clones and leaves some out. The data contain fewer than 3 million clones, under 95% of them singletons. Material for sequencing was naive CD4+ T cells from PBMCs. Subset given: CD45RA+ positively selected. These receptors were collected from a man younger than 30 in good health. Some clones in this sample may be carry-over from other donors' samples.

The CDR3 DNA reads as TGCAGCGGGAGTAAACGTGGCTCCTACGAGCAGTACTTC. Protein sequence: CSGSKRGSYEQYF. The chain couples TRBV29-1 to TRBJ2-5; D not resolved. The assigned J gene may be wrong: the sequence end matches TRBJ2-7 better. The CDR3 loop spans 13 amino acids. Germline-derived CDR1 and CDR2 are SQVTM and ANQGSEA.

This chain links TRBV5-1 with TRBJ2-2, with 10 positions matching TRBD2. Germline V gene data show CDR1 as SGHRS and CDR2 as YFSETQ. The ends lost 3 bases at V and 6 bases at J; junction bases unmatched: 2. This CDR3 is built from 14 residues. For the CDR3, the DNA is TGCGCCAGCAGCTCTAGCGGGAGTTCCGGGGAGCTGTTTTTT. It encodes CASSSSGSSGELFF. Complete variable domain (other parts from reference TRBV5-1 and TRBJ2-2): KAGVTQTPRYLIKTRGQQVTLSCSPISGHRSVSWYQQTPGQGLQFLFEYFSETQRNKGNFPGRFSGRQFSNSRSEMNVSTLELGDSALYLCASSSSGSSGELFFGEGSRLTVL.

The chain uses TRBV7-2 and TRBJ2-5; D is ambiguous. Germline V gives CDR1 SGHTA, CDR2 FQGNSA. The CDR3 length is 15 residues. Between the trimmed V and J ends, which lost 5 bases and 2 bases, there was a span of 15 bases. The CDR3 DNA reads TGTGCCAGCAGCCCCCAGGCGCAGGTGCAAGAGACCCAGTACTTC. Translating gives CASSPQAQVQETQYF.

The chain has TRBV18 and TRBJ2-1; 7 bases map to TRBD2. The trim removed 1 base at V and 0 bases at J, leaving 3 bases unmatched. Germline V gene sequence: CDR1 KGHSH, CDR2 LQKENI. The CDR3 is made up of 16 amino acids. The CDR3 is CASSPLRTSSYNEQFF. As DNA, the CDR3 is TGTGCCAGCTCACCACTGAGGACTAGCTCCTACAATGAGCAGTTCTTC.

The chain couples TRBV20-1 to TRBJ2-2; D call uncertain. V lost 2 bases, J lost 8 bases, and 3 bases lay in between. The CDR3 loop spans 10 amino acids. From germline, CDR1 is DFQATT and CDR2 SNEGSKA (reference sequence). The CDR3 region has the DNA TGCAGTGCTAGACAGGGGGAGCTGTTTTTT. Its translation is CSARQGELFF.